This T cell receptor beta chain was found in a study of Ad26.COV2.S vaccination and SARS-CoV-2 variants. About the research overall: Enrollment placed the donor in the COV1001 Ad26.COV2.S trial arm.

This sample's treatment: 15 to 20 received Ad26.COV2.S at low or high dose, single or two shots; roughly five received placebo; per-sample allocation not given. Samples were taken on day 63 after the first vaccine or placebo injection. Data came from immunoSEQ multiplex PCR; TCRdb stores just in-frame clones and leaves some out. The sample lists about 500,000 clones, about nine tenths seen once, with around 1.6% in the top ten. V was shortened by 0 bases and J by 3 bases, with 20 bases between the two germline ends. From germline, CDR1 is SGDLS and CDR2 YYNGEE. The CDR3 extends over 18 amino acids. The material was peripheral blood, obtained in a trial of Ad26.COV2.S vaccine versus placebo. This sequence originates from a person aged 18 to 65 who received the Ad26.COV2.S COVID-19 vaccine or a placebo. The V and J genes are TRBV9 and TRBJ2-3, with D possibly being TRBD2 (6 bases). The CDR3, as DNA: TGTGCCAGCAGCGTAGCGGTCGGTAGGGACTCCTTAACAGATACGCAGTATTTT. This encodes CASSVAVGRDSLTDTQYF.